The T cell receptor (beta chain) described here comes from a study of cytomegalovirus exposure and HLA in healthy donors. The primer mix had 60 Vbeta and 13 Jbeta primers. Only in-frame clones appear in the TCRdb table, and some are missing; sequencing was by immunoSEQ multiplex PCR. The data show 100,000 to 150,000 clones, roughly 85% seen once. This CDR3 contains 15 residues. In germline, CDR1 is SGHDT, CDR2 YYEEEE. The chain couples TRBV5-6 to TRBJ2-5, with D perhaps matching TRBD2 (5 bases). The closer fit of TRBJ2-7 to the DNA end suggests the J call may be wrong. This clonotype originated in a middle-aged man in good health and CMV-seronegative. Input material: PBMCs. CDR3 nucleotide sequence: TGTGCCAGCAGCCGGGCAGGCGGGCTCCTCTACGAGCAGTACTTC. This codes for CASSRAGGLLYEQYF.